This T cell receptor beta chain came from a study of response to subunit inactivated influenza vaccine listed by TCRdb under 2018. A note on the overall study: Deep quantitative T cell receptor repertoire profiling was used in the study to track responses to a trivalent subunit inactivated influenza vaccine. Study-wide conclusions, independent of this receptor: It was suggested by the authors that each seasonal influenza vaccination may recruit only a limited number of new T cells.

From the germline V gene (reference sequence), CDR1 is DFQATT and CDR2 is SNEGSKA. Taken from cysteine to phenylalanine, the CDR3 has 13 residues. Only the CDR3 portion is preserved as DNA: 39 bases, with reading frame beginning at the first base. Trimming takes 8 bases from V and 1 base from J, and the germline ends sit 15 bases apart. Library preparation employed RT-PCR. Reads for this sample came from an Illumina HiSeq 2500. TCRdb itself trimmed the public reads at Q25 with fastp, ran MiXCR and retained productive beta chains. Each CDR3 protein gets just one entry, which takes the most common genes and DNA from the rows behind it. Counted in this sample were roughly 700,000 distinct CDR3 sequences; about a sixth of them appeared once. About 9.9% of the sample rests with the top ten. In the case of this clonotype: Its target antigen remains unknown. Per-base quality was not reported, and no clone a single base away is much larger than it.

Sequences were derived from PBMCs from blood, sampled about 13 days after vaccination. Rearrangement joined TRBV20-1 to TRBJ2-7; the D segment cannot be called with confidence. The clonotype comes from a man aged 45-65 years who received an inactivated influenza vaccine. Donor details come from another sample of the same person, matched by shared clones. The nucleotide sequence is given as TGCAGTATAAAGACTGGGGAATCCTACGAGCAGTACTTC. The translation is CSIKTGESYEQYF.